This TCR beta chain was obtained from a study of blood T cell repertoires in COVID-19. Study context: Collection of acute and convalescent COVID-19 samples took place in the United States, Italy and Spain.

Sequenced by immunoSEQ multiplex PCR; TCRdb stores in-frame clones only, minus some. There are roughly 170,000 clones in the sample; over 60% occur only once, and about 26% lies in the top ten. The sequenced sample was peripheral blood. The clonotype comes from an older woman with acute or convalescent COVID-19.

The CDR3 here is CASSLQREANEQFF. In nucleotides, the CDR3 is TGTGCCAGCAGCTTGCAGCGGGAGGCCAATGAGCAGTTCTTC. The chain joins TRBV7-9 to TRBJ2-1; TRBD2 matches 9 bases. This CDR3 has 14 amino acids. V lost 3 bases and J lost 6; bases outside the gene matches: 3. Germline-derived CDR1 and CDR2 are SEHNR and FQNEAQ (reference sequence).